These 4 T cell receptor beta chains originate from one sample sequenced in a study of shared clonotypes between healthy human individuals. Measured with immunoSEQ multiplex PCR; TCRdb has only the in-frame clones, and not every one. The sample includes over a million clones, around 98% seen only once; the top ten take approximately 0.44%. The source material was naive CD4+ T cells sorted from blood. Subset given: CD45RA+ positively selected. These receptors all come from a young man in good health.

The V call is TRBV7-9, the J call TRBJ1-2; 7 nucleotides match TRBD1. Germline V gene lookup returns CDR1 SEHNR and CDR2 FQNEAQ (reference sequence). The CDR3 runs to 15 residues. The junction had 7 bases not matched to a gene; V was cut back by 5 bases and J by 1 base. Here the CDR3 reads CASSPRQGDNYGYTF. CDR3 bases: TGTGCCAGCAGCCCGAGGCAGGGGGATAACTATGGCTACACCTTC.

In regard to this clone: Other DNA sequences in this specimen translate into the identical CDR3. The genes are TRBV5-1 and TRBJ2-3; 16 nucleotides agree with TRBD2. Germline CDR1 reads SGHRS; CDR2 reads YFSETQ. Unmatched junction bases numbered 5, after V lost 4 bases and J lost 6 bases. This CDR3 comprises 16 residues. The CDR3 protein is CASSPGLAGGTDTQYF. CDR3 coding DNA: TGCGCCAGCAGCCCGGGACTAGCGGGAGGGACGGATACGCAGTATTTT.

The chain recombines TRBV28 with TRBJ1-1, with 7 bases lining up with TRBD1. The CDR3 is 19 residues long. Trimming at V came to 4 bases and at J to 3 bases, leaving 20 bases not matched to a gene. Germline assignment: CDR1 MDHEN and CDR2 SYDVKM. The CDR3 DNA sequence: TGTGCCAGCAGTTCGCCGATTGAAAGGGACAGCCCTTCGGACACTGAAGCTTTCTTT. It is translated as CASSSPIERDSPSDTEAFF.

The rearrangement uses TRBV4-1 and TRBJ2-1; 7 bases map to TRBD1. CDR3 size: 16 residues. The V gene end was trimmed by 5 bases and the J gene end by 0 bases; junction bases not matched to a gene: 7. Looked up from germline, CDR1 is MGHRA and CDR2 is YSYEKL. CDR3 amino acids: CASSSPDRASYNEQFF. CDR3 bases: TGCGCCAGCAGCAGCCCAGACAGGGCCTCCTACAATGAGCAGTTCTTC.